This T cell receptor (beta chain) was identified during a study of blood T cells in healthy people across ages. Study observations and caveats: Expanded clonotype changes were possibly confounded by unknown donor CMV status. Diversity estimated from one million T cells was considered an underestimate. Per million T cells, TCR beta diversity dropped about linearly as age rose.

This CDR3 spans 17 amino acids. The V end lost 3 bases, the J end lost 4 bases, and 21 bases lay between the germline ends. Germline V CDR1 and CDR2: SGHTA, FQGNSA. Comment on this clonotype: The antigen remains undetermined.

A second PCR of roughly 7 to 11 cycles used a sample-barcoded 5' primer and a J-beta primer mix. The template-switch adaptor, which had 12 random nucleotides, put a tag on each cDNA molecule. MiXCR, applied by TCRdb to the 5' RACE reads, yields one record per CDR3 protein. Of around 800,000 distinct CDR3 sequences listed, around two fifths are singletons. The rearrangement joins TRBV7-2 to TRBJ1-2, with a possible D match to TRBD1 (5 bases). The material sequenced was blood. The clonotype originates from a man in his sixties in good health. The CDR3: CASSFSGGPGGSYGYTF. Written as DNA, the CDR3 is TGTGCCAGCAGCTTCTCTGGGGGACCCGGCGGGAGCTATGGCTACACCTTC.